This is a list of T cell receptor beta chains from one sample in a study of OX40 agonist ivuxolimab in advanced cancers. The assay was immunoSEQ multiplex PCR, and TCRdb's table has in-frame clones only and misses some. The data contain roughly 41,000 clones, 89% of them singletons. The sample in question was CD4+ or CD8+ T cells sorted from blood, obtained in a trial of the OX40 agonist ivuxolimab. These receptors were obtained from an adult with an advanced solid tumor such as melanoma, head and neck, liver or kidney cancer. Both conserved end residues are part of each CDR3. D genes are given only for firm matches.

>NA|TRBV7-9|TRBJ2-7
CASSLGPPGTEQYF
>NA|TRBV5-3|TRBJ1-4
CARSPYSGGGTNEKLFF
>NA|TRBV27|TRBJ1-4
CASSRFFGTVEEKLFF
>NA|TRBV19|TRBJ1-5
CASSTQNRNQPQHF
>TRBD2|TRBV7-9|TRBJ2-5
CASSIPLAGEETQYF
>NA|TRBV30|TRBJ2-7
CAWSTIQGNEQYF
>NA|TRBV5-6|TRBJ2-7
CASIGSGNTYEQYF
>TRBD1|TRBV5-1|TRBJ1-5
CASSTGQGGLEPQHF
>NA|TRBV29-1|TRBJ1-2
CSVEEQTLDGYAF
>NA|TRBV29-1|TRBJ1-2
CSVRGGVSGYTF
>NA|TRBV9|TRBJ2-5
CASSFTRDSQETQYF
>NA|TRBV2|TRBJ1-4
CASWGGEKLFF
>NA|TRBV28|TRBJ1-1
CASSLGRNTEAFF
>NA|TRBV27|TRBJ2-5
CASSRISGGVETQYF
>TRBD2|TRBV5-4|TRBJ2-2
CASSLLAGGNTGELFF
>TRBD1|TRBV4-1|TRBJ1-1
CASSPGTGYEAFF
>NA|TRBV28|TRBJ2-7
CASSSLRTQSYEQYF
>TRBD1|TRBV19|TRBJ2-4
CASSISGGEPYF
>NA|TRBV27|TRBJ2-1
CASSLLASLWEQFF
>NA|TRBV7-9|TRBJ2-7
CASSTLFSYEQYF
>NA|TRBV6-5|TRBJ1-4
CASSSSGLANEKLFF
>NA|TRBV7-8|NA
CASSSPGGLYEQYF
>NA|TRBV19|TRBJ1-5
CASSIMPLLMDSHRGQPQHF
>NA|TRBV6-5|TRBJ1-2
CASSYSIGGYGYTF
>NA|TRBV16|TRBJ2-7
CASSQDSWREQYF
>NA|TRBV7-9|TRBJ2-5
CASSLAIQETQYF
>NA|TRBV7-8|TRBJ1-2
CASSSPGEGYTF
>TRBD2|TRBV6-6|TRBJ2-1
CAIAGLAAYNEQFF
>TRBD1|TRBV4-1|TRBJ1-2
CASSQGGTGNYGYTF
>NA|TRBV28|TRBJ1-1
CASSLWGLRWGNTEAFF
>NA|TRBV6-6|TRBJ2-7
CASSYGGAGRDEQYF
>NA|TRBV6-5|TRBJ2-7
CASSRLGSYEQYF
>TRBD2|TRBV7-2|TRBJ2-3
CASSLVAGGPPDTQYF
>TRBD1|TRBV10-3|TRBJ2-7
CAISEGQTYEQYF
>NA|TRBV27|TRBJ1-3
CAKMWGALYGNTIYF
>NA|TRBV29-1|TRBJ2-1
CSPRDANEQFF
>NA|TRBV2|TRBJ2-3
CASRGNQAAPRGDTQYF
>NA|TRBV7-8|TRBJ1-1
CASSAEWGADTEAFF
>NA|TRBV28|TRBJ2-7
CASSPFYEQYF
>NA|TRBV9|TRBJ1-2
CASSVDRDGYTF
>NA|TRBV6-6|TRBJ2-5
CASRRQGWGETQYF
>NA|TRBV13|TRBJ2-1
CASSPAHPPPYNEQFF